The present TCR beta chain was sequenced within a study of beta chain features in type 1 diabetes. A sort by CD45RO/CCR7/CD25/CD127/CD95/CD27 yielded CD4+ naive, central memory, regulatory and stem cell-like memory cells. Points on this clone: Its antigen is undetermined.

Reverse transcription of all isolated RNA meant that expressed TCRB transcripts were sequenced. Profiled with immunoSEQ multiplex PCR; TCRdb holds only in-frame clones, not every one. The table has approximately 110,000 clones, 30% to 50% seen once; the top ten hold roughly 0.059%. Study results and limitations: The study found fewer insertions and more deletions at VDJ junctions in type 1 diabetes patients. There was no resolution here of whether HLA type influences TCRB rearrangement.

Specimen: stem cell memory CD4+ T cells from blood. This TCR was sampled from a woman between 18 and 29 years old in good health.

The CDR3 DNA is TGTGCCAGCAGCCAAGTGTTCAGCGCCTACGAGCAGTACTTC. It yields the protein CASSQVFSAYEQYF. The chain combines TRBV14 with TRBJ2-7, with no clear D. The CDR3 has 14 residues. CDR1 is SGHDN and CDR2 is FVKESK in the germline V gene. Trimming cost V 1 base and J 2 bases, with 9 bases left between them.